Listed below are T cell receptor beta chains from one sample, sequenced in a study of blood T cells in healthy people across ages. A single record per CDR3 protein comes from TCRdb applying MiXCR to the 5' RACE reads. The sample yields 660,000 or so distinct CDR3 sequences, roughly 53% seen once. Material for sequencing was blood. The receptors shown here come from a man aged 60-69 years in good health. The CDR3 runs from the conserved cysteine through the conserved F or W. Each record gives: V gene, clone size, D gene, J gene, CDR3 protein, CDR3 DNA. D genes are given only for firm matches. Only part of the rows carry a size: once, few, many, or a class if the clone is expanded.

TRBV24-1,NA,NA,TRBJ2-4,CATSDPRTGNIQYF,TGTGCCACCAGTGATCCCCGGACGGGGAACATTCAGTACTTC
TRBV7-8,NA,TRBD2,TRBJ2-5,CASSLLSRLAVGTGETQYF,TGTGCCAGCAGCTTACTAAGTAGACTAGCGGTGGGAACGGGAGAGACCCAGTACTTC
TRBV7-9,many,NA,TRBJ2-7,CASSAQGYEQYF,TGTGCCAGCAGCGCCCAGGGTTACGAGCAGTACTTC
TRBV2,NA,NA,TRBJ2-7,CASSPPGRALREQYF,TGTGCCAGCAGCCCCCCCGGCAGGGCCCTACGGGAGCAGTACTTC
TRBV1,few,NA,TRBJ2-3,CTSSHAAPGLEGDTQYF,TGCACCAGCAGCCATGCCGCTCCGGGACTAGAGGGAGATACGCAGTATTTT
TRBV29-1,few,NA,TRBJ1-1,CSVGQTSDTEAFF,TGCAGCGTCGGACAGACGAGCGACACTGAAGCTTTCTTT
TRBV4-1,NA,TRBD1,TRBJ1-4,CASSQSATGDEKLFF,TGCGCCAGCAGCCAATCTGCGACAGGGGATGAAAAACTGTTTTTT
TRBV7-2,NA,TRBD1,TRBJ1-2,CASSTPGQGARGYTF,TGTGCCAGCAGCACACCGGGACAGGGGGCGCGAGGCTACACCTTC
TRBV19,NA,TRBD1,TRBJ2-7,CASGRDRSSYEQYF,TGTGCCAGTGGCCGGGACAGGAGCTCCTACGAGCAGTACTTC
TRBV27,NA,TRBD2,TRBJ2-4,CASSLGTSGQNIQYF,TGTGCCAGCAGTCTCGGGACTAGCGGCCAGAACATTCAGTACTTC
TRBV29-1,NA,NA,TRBJ2-5,CSVGENTRGETQYF,TGCAGCGTTGGGGAGAACACCAGGGGCGAGACCCAGTACTTC
TRBV19,NA,NA,TRBJ2-1,CASSNVGEQFF,TGTGCCAGTAGTAACGTGGGTGAGCAGTTCTTC
TRBV10-3,NA,TRBD1,TRBJ2-7,CAIRETGAEQYF,TGTGCCATCAGGGAAACAGGGGCCGAGCAGTACTTC
TRBV10-2,NA,NA,TRBJ2-4,CASGVIQYF,TGCGCCAGCGGCGTAATCCAGTACTTC
TRBV2,NA,TRBD1,TRBJ2-6,CASSAGTGDPTSGANVLTF,TGTGCCAGCAGTGCCGGGACAGGGGATCCAACCTCTGGGGCCAACGTCCTGACTTTC
TRBV27,NA,NA,TRBJ2-1,CASSLSVYRGGSEQFF,TGTGCCAGCAGTTTATCAGTCTATAGGGGGGGGTCGGAGCAGTTCTTC
TRBV5-6,NA,NA,TRBJ2-5,CASSFRDPGETQYF,TGTGCCAGCAGCTTCCGGGACCCAGGGGAGACCCAGTACTTC
TRBV20-1,NA,NA,TRBJ2-3,CSSILGGGAQDTQYF,TGCAGTTCTATCCTTGGGGGGGGGGCACAAGATACGCAGTATTTT
TRBV12-3/TRBV12-4,NA,NA,TRBJ2-3,CASSPGLADSSSTDTQYF,TGTGCCAGCAGTCCCGGTCTAGCGGACAGTTCTAGCACAGATACGCAGTATTTT
TRBV5-5,NA,NA,TRBJ1-1,CASSLSPEGMTEAFF,TGTGCCAGCAGCTTGAGTCCCGAGGGGATGACTGAAGCTTTCTTT
TRBV4-1,few,TRBD2,TRBJ2-3,CASSQDQASGGSTQYF,TGCGCCAGCAGCCAAGACCAAGCTAGCGGGGGGAGTACGCAGTATTTT
TRBV14,NA,TRBD2,TRBJ2-5,CASSQDFGTSGQETQYF,TGTGCCAGCAGCCAAGATTTTGGGACTAGCGGACAAGAGACCCAGTACTTC
TRBV24-1,NA,NA,TRBJ2-6,CATSPGSGANVPTF,TGTGCCACCAGCCCAGGCTCTGGGGCCAACGTCCCGACTTTC
TRBV6-5,NA,NA,TRBJ2-1,CASSYSGGYEQFF,TGTGCCAGCAGTTACTCCGGAGGGTATGAGCAGTTCTTC